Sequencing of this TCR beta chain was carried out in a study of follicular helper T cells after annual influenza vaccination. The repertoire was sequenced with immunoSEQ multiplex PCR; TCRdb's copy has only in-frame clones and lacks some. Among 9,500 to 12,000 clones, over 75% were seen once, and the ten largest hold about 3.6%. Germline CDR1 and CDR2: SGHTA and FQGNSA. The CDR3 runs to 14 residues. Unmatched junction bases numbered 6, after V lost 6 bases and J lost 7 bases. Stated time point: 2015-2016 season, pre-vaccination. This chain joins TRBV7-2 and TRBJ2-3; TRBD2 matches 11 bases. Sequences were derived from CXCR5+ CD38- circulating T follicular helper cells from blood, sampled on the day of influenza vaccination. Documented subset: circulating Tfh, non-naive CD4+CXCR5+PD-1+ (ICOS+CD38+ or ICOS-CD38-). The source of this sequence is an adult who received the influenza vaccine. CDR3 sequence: CASSSSTSGNTQYF. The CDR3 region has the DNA TGTGCCAGCAGTTCCTCGACTAGCGGGAATACGCAGTATTTT.